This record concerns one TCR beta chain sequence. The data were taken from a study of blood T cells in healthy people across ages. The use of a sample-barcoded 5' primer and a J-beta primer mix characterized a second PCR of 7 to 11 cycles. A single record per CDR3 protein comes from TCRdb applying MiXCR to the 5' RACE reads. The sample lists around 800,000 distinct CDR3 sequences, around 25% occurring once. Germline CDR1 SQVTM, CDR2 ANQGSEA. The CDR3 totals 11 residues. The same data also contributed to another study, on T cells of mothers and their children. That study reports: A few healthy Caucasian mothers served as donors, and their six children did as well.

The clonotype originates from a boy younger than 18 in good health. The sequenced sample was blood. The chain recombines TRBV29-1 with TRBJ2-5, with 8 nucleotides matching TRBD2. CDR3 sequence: CCGGSQETQYF. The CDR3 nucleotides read TGCTGCGGGGGGTCCCAAGAGACCCAGTACTTC.